This T cell receptor (beta chain) was identified during a study of blood T cell repertoires in COVID-19. Study as a whole: Samples of COVID-19 (acute and convalescent) were obtained from the United States, Italy and Spain.

The method was immunoSEQ multiplex PCR; TCRdb's version includes in-frame clones alone and lacks a portion of them. The table lists hundreds of thousands of clones, 88% of them singletons. The germline V gene encodes CDR1 MGHRA and CDR2 YSYEKL. Trimming pared 2 bases from V and 1 base from J, leaving 12 bases between. This CDR3 contains 16 residues. The chain has TRBV4-1 and TRBJ1-5, with D maybe TRBD1 (6 bases). Source material: peripheral blood. The sequence was obtained from a woman in her 30s with acute or convalescent COVID-19. The CDR3 loop is CASSQHGGTSNQPQHF. CDR3 coding DNA: TGCGCCAGCAGCCAACACGGGGGGACAAGCAATCAGCCCCAGCATTTT.